This T cell receptor (beta chain) was identified during a study of post-analysis software for immune sequencing data. About the study: Included courses were relapsing-remitting and secondary progressive multiple sclerosis; progressive-relapsing multiple sclerosis was also included.

General study points: Roughly five TRBV segments were significantly more frequent in patients than in controls. TRBV5-6, TRBV5-1 and TRBV20-1 were among these segments. The F measure placed samples prepared in the same batch into strongly shared clusters.

V lost 5 bases and J lost 6, with 5 bases in between. There are 11 residues in the CDR3. As regards this clonotype: The antigen is unknown.

Carried by the TCR beta cDNA libraries were unique molecular identifiers. T cells numbering about 0.85 to 10 million yielded 450,000 to 600,000 cDNA molecules. TCRdb analysed the PCR reads with MiXCR anew, one entry per CDR3 protein. The data hold roughly 650,000 distinct CDR3 sequences, with roughly three fifths observed a single time. Sequenced input: blood. The origin of this receptor is a girl aged 2 to 9 with multiple sclerosis. The gene calls are TRBV12-3 or TRBV12-4 and TRBJ2-1; unclear D gene. The CDR3 reads CASSETNEQFF. The CDR3 nucleotides are TGTGCCAGCAGTGAAACCAATGAGCAGTTCTTC.